This T cell receptor (beta chain) was recovered during a study of cytomegalovirus exposure and HLA in healthy donors. Study results and limitations: High specificity and sensitivity for cytomegalovirus status were reported for the classifier.

This clone was seen only a few times. Its target is not known. Primers for the PCR totalled 60 Vbeta and 13 Jbeta. The protocol was immunoSEQ multiplex PCR, while the TCRdb copy is restricted to in-frame clones and leaves out a portion. Counted here are roughly 180,000 clones, 9.5% occurring once; the ten biggest clones make up 1% to 1.5%. The CDR3 spans 16 residues. V lost 2 bases to trimming and J lost 5 bases, with 18 bases between them. Germline CDR1 is MNHNY and CDR2 is SVGAGI (reference sequence). The sequenced sample consisted of PBMCs. The rearrangement uses TRBV6-6 and TRBJ1-1; D uncertain. The sequence derives from a woman aged 30 to 39 in good health and CMV-seropositive. CDR3 residues: CASSYPGRASGTEAFF. In DNA, the CDR3 is TGTGCCAGCAGTTACCCCGGGCGGGCCTCGGGAACTGAAGCTTTCTTT.